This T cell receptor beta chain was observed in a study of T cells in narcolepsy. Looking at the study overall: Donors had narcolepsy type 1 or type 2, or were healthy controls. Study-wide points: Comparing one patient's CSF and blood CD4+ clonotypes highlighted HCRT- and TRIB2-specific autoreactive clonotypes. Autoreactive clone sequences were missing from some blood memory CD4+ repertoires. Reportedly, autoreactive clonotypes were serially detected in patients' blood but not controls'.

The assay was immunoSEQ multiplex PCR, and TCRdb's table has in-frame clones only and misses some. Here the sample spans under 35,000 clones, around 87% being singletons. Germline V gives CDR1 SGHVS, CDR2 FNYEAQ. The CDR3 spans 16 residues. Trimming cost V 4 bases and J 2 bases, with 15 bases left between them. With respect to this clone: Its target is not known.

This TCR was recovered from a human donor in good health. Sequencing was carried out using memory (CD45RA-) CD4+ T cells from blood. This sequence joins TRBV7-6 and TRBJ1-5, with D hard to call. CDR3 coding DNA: TGTGCCAGCAGCTCCGCGGAATACGGAGGCAATCAGCCCCAGCATTTT. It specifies CASSSAEYGGNQPQHF. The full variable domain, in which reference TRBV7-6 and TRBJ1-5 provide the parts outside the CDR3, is GAGVSQSPRYKVTKRGQDVALRCDPISGHVSLYWYRQALGQGPEFLTYFNYEAQQDKSGLPNDRFSAERPEGSISTLTIQRTEQRDSAMYRCASSSAEYGGNQPQHFGDGTRLSIL.